The 25 T cell receptor beta chains listed next were all sequenced from one sample in a study of shared clonotypes between healthy human individuals. Repertoires were generated with immunoSEQ multiplex PCR, while TCRdb's copy carries only in-frame clones and drops some. The sample holds about 470,000 clones, roughly 80% seen once. Material for sequencing was PBMCs. These receptors originate from a woman in her forties in good health. Some clones in this sample may be carry-over from other donors' samples.

The chain links TRBV5-1 to TRBJ2-3; maybe TRBD1 (7 bases). V lost 4 bases and J 4 bases, leaving 13 bases between the germline ends. From germline, CDR1 is SGHRS and CDR2 YFSETQ. CDR3 length: 14 amino acids. This CDR3 reads CASSQGGRADTQYF. CDR3 nucleotide sequence: TGCGCCAGCAGCCAGGGGGGCCGGGCAGATACGCAGTATTTT.

This sequence joins TRBV11-1 and TRBJ2-1; D may be TRBD1 or TRBD2 (5 bases each). Trimming shortened V by 2 bases and J by 13 bases, and 24 bases separated the two germline ends. The CDR3 is 16 amino acids. Germline CDR1 and CDR2: SGHAT and FQDESV (reference sequence). The CDR3 spells CASSLRGVSSYGGQFF. The CDR3 nucleotides read TGTGCCAGCAGCTTACGAGGGGTGAGCAGTTATGGGGGACAGTTCTTC.

The gene calls are TRBV28 and TRBJ2-7; possibly TRBD1 or TRBD2 for D (6 bases each). The CDR3 is 12 amino acids. The germline V gene encodes CDR1 MDHEN and CDR2 SYDVKM. V lost 10 bases to trimming and J lost 0 bases, with 10 bases between them. CDR3 in DNA: TGTGCCACAAGGGGGGACTCCTACGAGCAGTACTTC. Its translation is CATRGDSYEQYF.

In DNA, the CDR3 is TGCGCCAGCAGCTTGGGAAATACTGGAAACACCATATATTTT. Protein sequence: CASSLGNTGNTIYF. The chain joins TRBV5-1 to TRBJ1-3; D remains ambiguous. Germline values: CDR1 SGHRS, CDR2 YFSETQ. Between the trimmed V and J ends, which lost 0 bases and 2 bases, there was a span of 6 bases. This CDR3 comprises 14 residues.

The chain links TRBV11-2 to TRBJ1-5; no definite D call. The CDR3 has 17 amino acids. The germline V gene has CDR1 SGHAT and CDR2 FQNNGV. Deletions cut 1 base from V and 6 bases from J, with 19 bases between. The CDR3 protein is CASSLGVASPGAQPQHF. The CDR3 DNA sequence: TGTGCCAGCAGCTTAGGTGTAGCCAGCCCGGGAGCTCAGCCCCAGCATTTT.

The chain recombines TRBV19 with TRBJ2-5, with D possibly TRBD2 on 6 matching bases. Trimming pared 11 bases from V and 1 base from J, leaving 20 bases between. Germline V gene sequence: CDR1 LNHDA, CDR2 SQIVND (reference sequence). CDR3 length: 15 residues. The CDR3 reads CASKEGRASQETQYF. The CDR3, as DNA: TGTGCCTCTAAGGAGGGCAGGGCGAGCCAAGAGACCCAGTACTTC.

With regard to this clone: This may stem from a read error, because a much larger clone lies one nucleotide away. This chain connects TRBV2 to TRBJ2-1, with 8 bases matching TRBD2. V gave up 3 bases and J gave up 0 bases; unmatched junction bases: 1. The CDR3 is 15 residues long. The germline V gene encodes CDR1 SNHLY and CDR2 FYNNEI. CDR3: CASSDSGGSYNEQFF. The CDR3 DNA reads TGTGCCAGCAGTGACAGCGGGGGCTCCTACAATGAGCAGTTCTTC.

This rearrangement joins TRBV5-1 to TRBJ2-1, with 9 nucleotides matching TRBD1. The CDR3 is made up of 16 amino acids. Germline V gene lookup returns CDR1 SGHRS and CDR2 YFSETQ. Unmatched junction bases numbered 9, after V lost 4 bases and J lost 4 bases. CDR3 sequence reads: CASSPTTGGAYNEQFF. The CDR3 bases are TGCGCCAGCAGCCCGACAACAGGGGGCGCATACAATGAGCAGTTCTTC.

This chain uses TRBV7-8 with TRBJ2-7; a weak D match, TRBD1 (6 bases). CDR1 is SGHVS, CDR2 FQNEAQ, per germline. V was clipped by 5 bases and J by 3 bases, with 14 bases between them. This CDR3 spans 14 amino acids. The DNA for the CDR3 is TGTGCCAGCAGCATATACGGACAGAACTACGAGCAGTACTTC. Its translation is CASSIYGQNYEQYF.

This clone appeared once. The rearrangement uses TRBV29-1 and TRBJ2-7; D not certain. V lost 4 bases and J 1 base, leaving 5 bases between the germline ends. Germline lookup yields CDR1 SQVTM and CDR2 ANQGSEA. The CDR3 is 11 amino acids. The CDR3 sequence is CSVAKSYEQYF. Here the CDR3 DNA reads TGCAGCGTTGCGAAGTCCTACGAGCAGTACTTC.

V gene TRBV11-2 combines with J gene TRBJ2-1; 9 positions agree with TRBD2. The length of the CDR3 is 17 residues. Looked up from germline, CDR1 is SGHAT and CDR2 is FQNNGV. V gave up 4 bases and J gave up 0 bases; unmatched junction bases: 7. The CDR3 reads CASSSRGLASSYNEQFF. As DNA, the CDR3 is TGTGCCAGCAGCTCCCGAGGACTAGCGAGCTCCTACAATGAGCAGTTCTTC.

This sequence joins TRBV6-6 and TRBJ1-3, with unresolved D. Between the trimmed V and J ends, which lost 0 bases and 0 bases, there was a span of 3 bases. CDR1 MNHNY and CDR2 SVGAGI come from the germline V gene (reference sequence). This CDR3 has 14 amino acids. The CDR3 region is CASSYSGSGNTIYF. In nucleotides, the CDR3 is TGTGCCAGCAGTTACTCGGGCTCTGGAAACACCATATATTTT.

On this clone itself: The identical CDR3 is also encoded by other nucleotide sequences in the sample. The chain has TRBV4-3 and TRBJ2-1; 10 bases line up with TRBD2. V dropped 0 bases and J dropped 5; count of bases not matched to a gene: 4. This CDR3 has 16 residues. CDR1 is LGHNA, CDR2 YSLEER, per germline. The CDR3 DNA follows: TGCGCCAGCAGCCAAGATTCGGGACTAGCGCACAATGAGCAGTTCTTC. Translation gives CASSQDSGLAHNEQFF.

This clone appeared a few times. V usage is TRBV18 and J usage is TRBJ2-7; D could derive from TRBD1 or TRBD2 (5 bases each). The CDR3 consists of 16 residues. Germline V CDR1 and CDR2: KGHSH, LQKENI. The germline V and J ends were trimmed by 1 base and 7 bases, with 20 bases remaining between them. DNA of the CDR3: TGTGCCAGCTCACCACGGGTGGCCCCCGATGGGGGAGAGCAGTACTTC. This codes for CASSPRVAPDGGEQYF.

The chain joins TRBV30 to TRBJ1-3; D call uncertain. The CDR3 is 12 amino acids. Germline V gene data show CDR1 as GTSNPN and CDR2 as SVGIG (reference sequence). Trimming pared 5 bases from V and 6 bases from J, leaving 11 bases between. The CDR3 sequence is CAWAPGTNTIYF. CDR3 in DNA: TGTGCCTGGGCGCCCGGCACAAACACCATATATTTT.

The CDR3 coding sequence is TGTGCCAGCAGCTTAGCGGCTAGCGGAACCTACGAGCAGTACTTC. Translated, it gives CASSLAASGTYEQYF. The genes are TRBV7-9 and TRBJ2-7; 7 bases agree with TRBD2. Germline loops: CDR1 SEHNR, CDR2 FQNEAQ (reference sequence). V lost 0 bases and J lost 2; bases outside the gene matches: 4. The CDR3 length is 15 residues.

The CDR3: CASLPRDSSTDTQYF. DNA for the CDR3: TGTGCCAGCCTCCCCCGGGACAGCAGCACAGATACGCAGTATTTT. The genes are TRBV19 and TRBJ2-3; 7 bases are shared with TRBD1. The junction had 9 bases not matched to a gene; V was cut back by 9 bases and J by 0 bases. The CDR3 runs to 15 residues. Germline V gene sequence: CDR1 LNHDA, CDR2 SQIVND (reference sequence). The full variable domain, with the rest looked up from reference TRBV19 and TRBJ2-3, is DGGITQSPKYLFRKEGQNVTLSCEQNLNHDAMYWYRQDPGQGLRLIYYSQIVNDFQKGDIAEGYSVSREKKESFPLTVTSAQKNPTAFYLCASLPRDSSTDTQYFGPGTRLTVL.

The chain combines TRBV28 with TRBJ2-1; 9 bases agree with TRBD2. Germline V gene sequence: CDR1 MDHEN, CDR2 SYDVKM. Trimming removed 4 bases from V and 0 bases from J; junction bases left unmatched: 7. The CDR3 is 17 amino acids. In nucleotides, the CDR3 is TGTGCCAGCAGTTCCAGACTAGCGGCGAGCTCCTACAATGAGCAGTTCTTC. It translates to CASSSRLAASSYNEQFF.

V usage is TRBV27 and J usage is TRBJ2-7; no reliable D call. CDR3 size: 13 residues. In germline, CDR1 is MNHEY, CDR2 SMNVEV (reference sequence). V dropped 3 bases and J dropped 0 bases, with 6 bases sitting between them. The CDR3 nucleotides are TGTGCCAGCAGTTTTGTCAGCTCCTACGAGCAGTACTTC. Residues: CASSFVSSYEQYF.

The V gene is TRBV28, the J gene TRBJ1-2; 7 bases align to TRBD1. The germline V gene has CDR1 MDHEN and CDR2 SYDVKM. J gave up 4 bases and V 4 bases, and 21 bases lay outside the gene matches. The CDR3 contains 19 residues. DNA for the CDR3: TGTGCCAGCAGTTCCCCCTTGGGGACAGTCGGCTTTACAGGCTATGGCTACACCTTC. It specifies CASSSPLGTVGFTGYGYTF.

A single count supports this clone. The V gene is TRBV10-3, the J gene TRBJ2-1, with 10 positions matching TRBD1. The V gene end was trimmed by 7 bases and the J gene end by 7 bases; junction bases not matched to a gene: 10. CDR1 ENHRY and CDR2 SYGVKD come from the germline V gene. CDR3 size: 15 residues. In DNA form, the CDR3 reads TGTGCCATCACCCACGACAGGGGGCCTGCAAATGAGCAGTTCTTC. Its translation: CAITHDRGPANEQFF.

A note on this clone: This sample also contains other DNA sequences that code for the same CDR3. The chain carries TRBV30 and TRBJ1-1; the D is unclear. CDR3 length: 13 residues. The V gene's germline CDR1 is GTSNPN and CDR2 SVGIG (reference sequence). The germline V and J ends were trimmed by 2 bases and 1 base, with 8 bases remaining between them. CDR3 amino acids: CAWSPDPNTEAFF. CDR3 bases: TGTGCCTGGAGTCCAGACCCGAACACTGAAGCTTTCTTT.

The rearrangement links TRBV28 to TRBJ2-1; D may be TRBD2 (5 bases). The V and J ends lost 6 bases and 5 bases respectively, with 14 bases between them. Germline CDR1 MDHEN, CDR2 SYDVKM. This CDR3 region has 14 residues. CDR3 DNA sequence: TGTGCCAGCAGGCCCTCGGACTGGCACAATGAGCAGTTCTTC. Amino acids: CASRPSDWHNEQFF.

The V and J genes are TRBV9 and TRBJ2-6; maybe TRBD1 (6 bases). V was cut by 3 bases and J by 7 bases, with 17 bases left in between. The germline gives CDR1 SGDLS, CDR2 YYNGEE. The CDR3 runs to 16 residues. CDR3 sequence (DNA): TGTGCCAGCAGCGCCCTCCGGCAGGGGTTAGCCAACGTCCTGACTTTC. Protein sequence: CASSALRQGLANVLTF.

The chain combines TRBV5-1 with TRBJ1-1; TRBD1 matches 8 bases. Trimming cost V 4 bases and J 4 bases; bases outside gene matches: 3. This CDR3 region has 13 residues. The germline gives CDR1 SGHRS, CDR2 YFSETQ. CDR3: CASSGRGLTEAFF. The CDR3, as DNA: TGCGCCAGCAGCGGCAGGGGGCTCACTGAAGCTTTCTTT.